The 2 T cell receptor beta chains below come from one sample, sequenced in a study of technical replicates of blood from four donors. The table came from immunoSEQ multiplex PCR; TCRdb's copy has only in-frame clones and leaves some out. Seen here are 65,000 to 95,000 clones, 80% to 90% observed once, and the top ten hold roughly 4.5%. The sample taken for sequencing was PBMCs. The receptors originated from a human donor in good health. Some clones in this sample may be carry-over from other donors' samples.

This chain joins TRBV6-5 and TRBJ1-1; perhaps TRBD1 as D (6 bases). V lost 3 bases and J lost 1, with 9 bases in between. The CDR3 is 14 residues long. Germline V gives CDR1 MNHEY, CDR2 SVGAGI. CDR3 residues: CASSYKQGNTEAFF. The CDR3 DNA sequence: TGTGCCAGCAGTTATAAACAGGGGAACACTGAAGCTTTCTTT.

This clone came up a few times. The rearrangement links TRBV15 to TRBJ1-5; D gene uncertain. V lost 4 bases to trimming and J lost 5 bases, with 9 bases between them. Germline CDR1 LNHNV, CDR2 YYDKDF (reference sequence). CDR3 length: 13 residues. The CDR3 region is CATSKEQHQPQHF. The CDR3 DNA sequence: TGTGCCACCAGCAAGGAACAGCATCAGCCCCAGCATTTT.